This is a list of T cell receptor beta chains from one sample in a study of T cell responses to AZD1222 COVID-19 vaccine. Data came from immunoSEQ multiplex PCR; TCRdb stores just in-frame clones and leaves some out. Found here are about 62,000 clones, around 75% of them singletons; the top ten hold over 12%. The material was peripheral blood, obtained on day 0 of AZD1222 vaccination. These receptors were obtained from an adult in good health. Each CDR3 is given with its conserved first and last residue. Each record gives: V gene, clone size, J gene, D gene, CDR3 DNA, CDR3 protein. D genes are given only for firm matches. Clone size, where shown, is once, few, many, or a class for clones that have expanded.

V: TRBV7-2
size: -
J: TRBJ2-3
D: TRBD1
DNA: TGTGCCAGCAGCCAGGACAGGGCACGAGATACGCAGTATTTT
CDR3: CASSQDRARDTQYF

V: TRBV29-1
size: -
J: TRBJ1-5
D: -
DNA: TGCAGCGTTGAAACAGGGCCCAACCAGCCCCAGCATTTT
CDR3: CSVETGPNQPQHF

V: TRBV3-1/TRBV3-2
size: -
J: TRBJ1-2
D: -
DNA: TGTGCCAGCAGACAATCGGGTGGGACGGGCAGAGATGGCTACACCTTC
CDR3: CASRQSGGTGRDGYTF

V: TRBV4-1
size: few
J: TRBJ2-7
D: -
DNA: TGCGCCAGCAGCCAAGACGGAACATTCGAGCAGTACTTC
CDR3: CASSQDGTFEQYF

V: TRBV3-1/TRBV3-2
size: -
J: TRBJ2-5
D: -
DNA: TGTGCCAGCAGCCAAGAAAGGGGGGGATACCAAGAGACCCAGTACTTC
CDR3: CASSQERGGYQETQYF

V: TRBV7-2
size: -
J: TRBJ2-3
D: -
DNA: TGTGCCAGCCAAAAGGAGAGAGGTACGCAGTATTTT
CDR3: CASQKERGTQYF

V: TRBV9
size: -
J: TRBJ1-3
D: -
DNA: TGTGCCAGCAGCGCCCTGAAAGGGGCGCCTGGAAACACCATATATTTT
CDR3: CASSALKGAPGNTIYF

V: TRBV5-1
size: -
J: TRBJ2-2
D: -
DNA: TGCGCCAGCAGCTTTTCCGGGGCCGTAAACACCGGGGAGCTGTTTTTT
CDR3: CASSFSGAVNTGELFF

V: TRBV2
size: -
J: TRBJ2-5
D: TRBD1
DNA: TGTGCCAGCAGTGAGGGTACAGGGGGTCGGAAGACCCAGTACTTC
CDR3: CASSEGTGGRKTQYF

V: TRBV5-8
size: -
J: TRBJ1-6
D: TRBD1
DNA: TGTGCCAGCAGCTTTGCAGGGGGGTCACCCCTCCACTTT
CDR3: CASSFAGGSPLHF

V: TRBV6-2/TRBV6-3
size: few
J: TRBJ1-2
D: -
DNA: TGTGCCAGCAGTGGACGGAACTATGGCTACACCTTC
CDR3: CASSGRNYGYTF

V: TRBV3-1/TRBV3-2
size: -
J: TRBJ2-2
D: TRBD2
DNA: TGTGCCAGCAGCCATGTAGCGGGGGGGCCAAGGACCGGGGAGCTGTTTTTT
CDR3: CASSHVAGGPRTGELFF

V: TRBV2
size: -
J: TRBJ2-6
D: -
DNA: TGTGCCAGCAGTGAGAGGGCAGGGGCCAACGTCCTGACTTTC
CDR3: CASSERAGANVLTF

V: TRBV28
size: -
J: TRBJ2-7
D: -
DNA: TGTGCCAGCAGCCCAGCCCGTTACGAGCAGTACTTC
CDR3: CASSPARYEQYF

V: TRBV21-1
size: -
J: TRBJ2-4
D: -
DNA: TGTGCCAGCAGCAAAGACCTTAGAGGCAGGCCAGGTAACATTCAGTACTTC
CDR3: CASSKDLRGRPGNIQYF

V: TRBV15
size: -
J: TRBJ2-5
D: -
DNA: TGTGCCACCAGCAGAGACGGCAACCAAGAGACCCAGTACTTC
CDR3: CATSRDGNQETQYF

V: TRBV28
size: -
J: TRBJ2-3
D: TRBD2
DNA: TGTGCCACCGGCGGGGACTACCCAGGGGATACGCAGTATTTT
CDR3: CATGGDYPGDTQYF

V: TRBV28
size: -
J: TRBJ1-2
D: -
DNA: TGTGCCAGCAAAAACGAGGGGTTCTATGGCTACACCTTC
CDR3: CASKNEGFYGYTF

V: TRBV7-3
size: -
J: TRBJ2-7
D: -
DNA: TGTGCCAGCAGCCCCAGTTCAGGGTCGTACGAGCAGTACTTC
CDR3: CASSPSSGSYEQYF

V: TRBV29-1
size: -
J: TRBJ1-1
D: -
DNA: TGCAGCGTCTCCCTAGGGAGGGCGTCTGAAGCTTTCTTT
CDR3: CSVSLGRASEAFF

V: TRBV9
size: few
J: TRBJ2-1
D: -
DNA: TGTGCCAGCAGCGTTAGCTACCATTCCTACAATGAGCAGTTCTTC
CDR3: CASSVSYHSYNEQFF

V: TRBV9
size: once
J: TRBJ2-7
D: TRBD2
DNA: TGTGCCAGCAGCGTATATAGCGGGGGGGCTTACGAGCAGTACTTC
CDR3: CASSVYSGGAYEQYF

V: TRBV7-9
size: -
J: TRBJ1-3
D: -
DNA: TGTGCCAGCAGTTACGATCGGACCCCTGGAAACACCATATATTTT
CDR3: CASSYDRTPGNTIYF

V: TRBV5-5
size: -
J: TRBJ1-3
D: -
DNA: TGTGCCAGCAGCTCGACCGGGCGCCTCTCTGGAAACACCATATATTTT
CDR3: CASSSTGRLSGNTIYF

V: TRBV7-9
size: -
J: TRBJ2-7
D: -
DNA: TGTGCCAGCAGCCAGGGACAAAACTACGAGCAGTACTTC
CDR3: CASSQGQNYEQYF

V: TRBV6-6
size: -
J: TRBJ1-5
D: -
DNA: TGTGCCAGCAGTCCCGAGCCCCGGGCCCAGCCCCAGCATTTT
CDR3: CASSPEPRAQPQHF

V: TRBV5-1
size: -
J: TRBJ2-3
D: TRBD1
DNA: TGCGCCAGCAGCCCGGGGACAGGCGGTAAAGGGATACGCTCGTATTTT
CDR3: CASSPGTGGKGIRSYF

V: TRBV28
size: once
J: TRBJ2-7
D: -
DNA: TGTGCCAGCAATCTACAAAACTCCTACGAGCAGTACTTC
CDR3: CASNLQNSYEQYF

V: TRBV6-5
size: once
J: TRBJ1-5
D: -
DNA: TGTGCCAGTCAGCCAGGGGCCGAGCCCCAGCATTTT
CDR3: CASQPGAEPQHF

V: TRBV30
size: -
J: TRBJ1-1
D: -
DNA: TGTGCCTGGAGTGAGGGCAGCCAGAACACTGAAGCTTTCTTT
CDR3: CAWSEGSQNTEAFF

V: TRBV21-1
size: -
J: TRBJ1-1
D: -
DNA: TGTGCCAGCAGCCCCAGGGACAGGTGGGACACTGAAGCTTTCTTT
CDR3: CASSPRDRWDTEAFF

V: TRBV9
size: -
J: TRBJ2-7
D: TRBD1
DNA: TGTGCCAGCAGCAAGGGACAGGTTCTATCCTACGAGCAGTACTTC
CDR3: CASSKGQVLSYEQYF

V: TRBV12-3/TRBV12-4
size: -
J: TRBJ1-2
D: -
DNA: TGTGCCAGCAGCTGGCGGGGAAACGGCTACACCTTC
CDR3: CASSWRGNGYTF

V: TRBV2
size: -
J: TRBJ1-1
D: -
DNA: TGTGCCAGCAGTAGACAAGGGAACACTGAAGCTTTCTTT
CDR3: CASSRQGNTEAFF

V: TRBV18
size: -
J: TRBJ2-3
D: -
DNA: TGTGCCAGCTCACCCCAGACTTCTAGCACAGATACGCAGTATTTT
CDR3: CASSPQTSSTDTQYF

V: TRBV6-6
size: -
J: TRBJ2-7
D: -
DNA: TGTGCCACCAGGGCGTACGAGCAGTACTTC
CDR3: CATRAYEQYF

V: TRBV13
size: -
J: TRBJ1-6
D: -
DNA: TGTGCCAGCAGCTCTCGCCAGGGTGGCTCACCCCTCCACTTT
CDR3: CASSSRQGGSPLHF

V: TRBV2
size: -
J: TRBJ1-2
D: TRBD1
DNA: TGTGCCAGCAGGGACAGGGGGCTAGGTGGCTACACCTTC
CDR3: CASRDRGLGGYTF

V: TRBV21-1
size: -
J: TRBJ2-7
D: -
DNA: TGTGCCAGCAGCAACGGGACTAGCGCCAATCGCTCCTACGAGCAGTACTTC
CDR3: CASSNGTSANRSYEQYF

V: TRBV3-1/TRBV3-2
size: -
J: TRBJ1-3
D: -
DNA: TGTGCCAGCAGCCAAGATCGGGGGACTGGAAACACCATATATTTT
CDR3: CASSQDRGTGNTIYF

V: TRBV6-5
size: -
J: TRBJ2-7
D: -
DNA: TGTGCCAGCAGTTCCGCCGACAGGTGGTACGAGCAGTACTTC
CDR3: CASSSADRWYEQYF

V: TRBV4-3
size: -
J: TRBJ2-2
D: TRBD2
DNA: TGCGCCAGCAGCTCCCGTTCGGCTAGCGGGGGCGTCAACACCGGGGAGCTGTTTTTT
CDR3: CASSSRSASGGVNTGELFF

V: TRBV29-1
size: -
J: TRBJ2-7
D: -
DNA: TGCAGCGGCCTGGGATCATCATACGAGCAGTACTTC
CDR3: CSGLGSSYEQYF

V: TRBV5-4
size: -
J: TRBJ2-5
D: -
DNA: TGTGCCAGCAAGGAGGTATCCCAAGAGACCCAGTACTTC
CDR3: CASKEVSQETQYF